This TCR beta chain was sequenced during a study of T cell responses to AZD1222 COVID-19 vaccine. TCRdb keeps only in-frame clones here, not all; method: immunoSEQ multiplex PCR. The table lists around 100,000 clones, around 94% of them singletons, with about 2.2% in the top ten. Study-wide results and caveats: Donors in the cohort were predominantly white British and more often female, and clonal diversity was possibly underestimated. The number of AZD1222 recipients seropositive at baseline was only five or six. Targeting of unmutated variant regions was reportedly seen in nearly half of spike-specific TCRs. With two AZD1222 doses given, Spike-specific TCR breadth and depth both rose.

Deletions cut 2 bases from V and 2 bases from J, with 12 bases between. The CDR3 spans 15 residues. Germline V gene lookup returns CDR1 MNHEY and CDR2 SVGAGI. Of note for this clone: No antigen is known for it.

The V and J genes are TRBV6-5 and TRBJ1-2; D is uncertain. This TCR came from an adult in good health. Sequences were derived from peripheral blood, sampled on day 0 of AZD1222 vaccination. Here the CDR3 reads CASSYRVRVNYGYTF. As DNA, the CDR3 is TGTGCCAGCAGTTACAGGGTTCGGGTCAACTATGGCTACACCTTC.